This T cell receptor (beta chain) was recovered during a study of shared clonotypes between healthy human individuals. Study observations and caveats: What limited the represented genetic and exposure-history diversity was the small number of donors. Non-shared clonotypes had lower generation probabilities than those shared by all four donors. Researchers found naive subsets generally carried larger estimated richness than memory subsets.

Of note for this clone: Its antigen is undetermined. The same CDR3 also results from other DNA sequences found in this sample.

The germline V gene encodes CDR1 SGHTA and CDR2 FQGNSA. The CDR3 spans 12 residues. V lost 1 base and J 7 bases, leaving 5 bases between the germline ends. Every subset had its genomic DNA shared out evenly among several immunoSEQ plates. Generated by immunoSEQ multiplex PCR, the TCRdb table keeps only in-frame clones and is missing some. The repertoire holds millions of clones, 85% to 95% seen once, with approximately 0.4% in the top ten. The V call is TRBV7-2, the J call TRBJ2-1; D unclear. Sequenced: naive CD4+ T cells from PBMCs. Subset noted: CD45RA+ positively selected. The clonotype originates from a man between 18 and 29 years old in good health. Some clones in this sample may be carry-over from other donors' samples. The CDR3, as DNA: TGTGCCAGCAGCTTAGTAACGAATGAGCAGTTCTTC. It translates to CASSLVTNEQFF.